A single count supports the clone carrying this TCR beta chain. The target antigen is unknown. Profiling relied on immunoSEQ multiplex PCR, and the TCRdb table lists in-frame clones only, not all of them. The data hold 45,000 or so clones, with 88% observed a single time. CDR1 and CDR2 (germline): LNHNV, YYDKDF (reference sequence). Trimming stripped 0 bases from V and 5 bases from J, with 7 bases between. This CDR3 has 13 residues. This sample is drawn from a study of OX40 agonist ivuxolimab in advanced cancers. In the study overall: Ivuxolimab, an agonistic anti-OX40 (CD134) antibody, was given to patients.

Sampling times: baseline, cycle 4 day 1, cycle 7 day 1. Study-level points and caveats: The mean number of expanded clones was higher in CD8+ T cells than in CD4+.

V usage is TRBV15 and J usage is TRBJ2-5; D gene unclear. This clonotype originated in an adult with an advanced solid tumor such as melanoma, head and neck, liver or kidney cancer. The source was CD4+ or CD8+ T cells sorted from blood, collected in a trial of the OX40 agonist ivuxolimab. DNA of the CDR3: TGTGCCACCAGCAGAGATTATCGGGAGACCCAGTACTTC. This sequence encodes CATSRDYRETQYF. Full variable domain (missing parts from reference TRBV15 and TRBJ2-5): DAMVIQNPRYQVTQFGKPVTLSCSQTLNHNVMYWYQQKSSQAPKLLFHYYDKDFNNEADTPDNFQSRRPNTSFCFLDIRSPGLGDTAMYLCATSRDYRETQYFGPGTRLLVL.